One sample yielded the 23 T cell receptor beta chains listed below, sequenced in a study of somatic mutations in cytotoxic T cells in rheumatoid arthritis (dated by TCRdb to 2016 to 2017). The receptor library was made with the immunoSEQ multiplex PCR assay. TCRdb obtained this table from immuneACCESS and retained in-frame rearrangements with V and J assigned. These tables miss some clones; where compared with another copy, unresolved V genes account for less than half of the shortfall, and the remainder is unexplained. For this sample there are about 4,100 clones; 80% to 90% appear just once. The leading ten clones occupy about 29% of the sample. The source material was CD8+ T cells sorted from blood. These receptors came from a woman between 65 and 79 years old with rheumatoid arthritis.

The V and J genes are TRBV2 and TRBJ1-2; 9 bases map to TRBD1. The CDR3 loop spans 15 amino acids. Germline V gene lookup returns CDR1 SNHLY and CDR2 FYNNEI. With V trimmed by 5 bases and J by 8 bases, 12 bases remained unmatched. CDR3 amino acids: CASSPGTGTERGYTF. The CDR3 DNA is TGTGCCAGCAGTCCCGGGACAGGGACCGAGCGAGGCTACACCTTC.

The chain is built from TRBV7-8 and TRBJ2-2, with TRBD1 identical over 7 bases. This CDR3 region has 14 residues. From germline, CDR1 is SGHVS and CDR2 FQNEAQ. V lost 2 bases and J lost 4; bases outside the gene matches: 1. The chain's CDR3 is CASSLNRGTGELFF. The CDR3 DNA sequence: TGTGCCAGCAGCTTAAACAGGGGCACCGGGGAGCTGTTTTTT.

CDR3 region: CASSLEEGVAFF. CDR3 nucleotide sequence: TGTGCCAGCAGCTTAGAGGAGGGCGTGGCTTTCTTT. This chain links TRBV11-3 with TRBJ1-1; no clear D gene. Germline loops: CDR1 SGHNT, CDR2 YENEEA. This CDR3 is 12 amino acids long. The V and J ends lost 0 bases and 11 bases respectively, with 10 bases between them.

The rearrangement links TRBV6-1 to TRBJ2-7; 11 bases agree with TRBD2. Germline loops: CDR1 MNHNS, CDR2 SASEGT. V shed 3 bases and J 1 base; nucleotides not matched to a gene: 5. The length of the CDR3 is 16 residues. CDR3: CASSERLAGGSYEQYF. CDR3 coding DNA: TGTGCCAGCAGTGAGAGGCTAGCGGGAGGTTCCTACGAGCAGTACTTC.

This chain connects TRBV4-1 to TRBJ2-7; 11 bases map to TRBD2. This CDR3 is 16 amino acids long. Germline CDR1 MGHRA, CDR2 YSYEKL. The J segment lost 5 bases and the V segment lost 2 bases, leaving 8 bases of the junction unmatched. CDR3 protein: CASSQPTSGSLDEQYF. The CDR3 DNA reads TGCGCCAGCAGCCAACCTACTAGCGGGAGTCTAGACGAGCAGTACTTC.

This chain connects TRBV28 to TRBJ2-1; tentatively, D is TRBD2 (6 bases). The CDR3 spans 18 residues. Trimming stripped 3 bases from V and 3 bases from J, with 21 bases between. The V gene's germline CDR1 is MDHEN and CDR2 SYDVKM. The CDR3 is CASSFPPLGTLIYNEQFF. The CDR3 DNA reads TGTGCCAGCAGTTTTCCCCCACTCGGGACTCTAATCTACAATGAGCAGTTCTTC.

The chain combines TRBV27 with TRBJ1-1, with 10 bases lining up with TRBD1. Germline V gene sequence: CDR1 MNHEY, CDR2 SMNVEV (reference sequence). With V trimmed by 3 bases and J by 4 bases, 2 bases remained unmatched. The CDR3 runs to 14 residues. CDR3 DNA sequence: TGTGCCAGCAGTTTGGGACAGGGGCTCACTGAAGCTTTCTTT. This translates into CASSLGQGLTEAFF.

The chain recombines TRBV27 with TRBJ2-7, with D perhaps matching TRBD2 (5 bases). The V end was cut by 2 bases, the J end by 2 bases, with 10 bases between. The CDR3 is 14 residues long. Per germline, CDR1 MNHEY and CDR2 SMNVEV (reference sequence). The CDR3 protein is CASSLGGMPYEQYF. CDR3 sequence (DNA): TGTGCCAGCAGTTTAGGAGGTATGCCCTACGAGCAGTACTTC.

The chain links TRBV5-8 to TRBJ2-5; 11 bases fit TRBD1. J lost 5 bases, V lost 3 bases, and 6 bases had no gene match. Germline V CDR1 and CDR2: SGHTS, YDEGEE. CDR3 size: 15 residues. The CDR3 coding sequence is TGTGCCAGCAGCTCGGGAGGGGACAGGGGGGAGACCCAGTACTTC. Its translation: CASSSGGDRGETQYF.

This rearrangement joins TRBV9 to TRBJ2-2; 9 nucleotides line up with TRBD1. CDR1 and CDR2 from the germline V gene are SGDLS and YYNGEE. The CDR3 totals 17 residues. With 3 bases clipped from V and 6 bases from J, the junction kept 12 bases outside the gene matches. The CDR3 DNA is TGTGCCAGCAGCGACGAGGAGGGGACAGGGTTCGCCGGGGAGCTGTTTTTT. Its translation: CASSDEEGTGFAGELFF.

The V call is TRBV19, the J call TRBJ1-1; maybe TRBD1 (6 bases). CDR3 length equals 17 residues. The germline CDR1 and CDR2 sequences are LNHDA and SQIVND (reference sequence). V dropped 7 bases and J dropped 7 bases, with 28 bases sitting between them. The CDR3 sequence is CASTSAGAGHGSGEAFF. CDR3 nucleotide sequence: TGTGCCAGTACCTCCGCGGGGGCGGGACACGGTTCCGGTGAAGCTTTCTTT.

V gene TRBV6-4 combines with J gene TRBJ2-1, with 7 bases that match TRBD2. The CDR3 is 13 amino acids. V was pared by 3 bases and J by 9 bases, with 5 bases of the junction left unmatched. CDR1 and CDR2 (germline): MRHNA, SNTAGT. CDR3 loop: CASSEGAGPEQFF. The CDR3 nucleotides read TGTGCCAGCAGTGAAGGAGCGGGGCCTGAGCAGTTCTTC.

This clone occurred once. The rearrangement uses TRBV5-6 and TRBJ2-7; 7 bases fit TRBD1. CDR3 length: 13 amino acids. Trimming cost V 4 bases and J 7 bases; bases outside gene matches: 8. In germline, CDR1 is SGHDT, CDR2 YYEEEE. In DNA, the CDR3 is TGTGCCAGCAGCCCAGGGACAGCTAGGGAGCAGTACTTC. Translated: CASSPGTAREQYF.

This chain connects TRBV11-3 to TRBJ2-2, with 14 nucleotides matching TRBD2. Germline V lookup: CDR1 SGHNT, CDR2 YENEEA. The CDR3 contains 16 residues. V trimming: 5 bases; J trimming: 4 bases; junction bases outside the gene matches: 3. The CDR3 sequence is CASSTTSGRVTGELFF. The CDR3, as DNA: TGTGCCAGCAGCACGACTAGCGGGAGGGTCACCGGGGAGCTGTTTTTT.

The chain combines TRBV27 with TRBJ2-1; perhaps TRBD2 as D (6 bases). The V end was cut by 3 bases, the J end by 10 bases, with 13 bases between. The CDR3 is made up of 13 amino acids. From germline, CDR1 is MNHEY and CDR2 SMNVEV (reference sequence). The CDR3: CASSLGLRGEQFF. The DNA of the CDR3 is TGTGCCAGCAGTTTGGGCCTGCGGGGAGAGCAGTTCTTC.

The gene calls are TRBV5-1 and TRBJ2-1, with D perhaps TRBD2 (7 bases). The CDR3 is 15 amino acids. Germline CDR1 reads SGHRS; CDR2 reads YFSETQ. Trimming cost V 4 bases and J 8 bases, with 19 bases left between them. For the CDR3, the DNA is TGCGCCAGCAGCCGAGTGGCGGGAGAGGGGGATGAGCAGTTCTTC. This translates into CASSRVAGEGDEQFF.

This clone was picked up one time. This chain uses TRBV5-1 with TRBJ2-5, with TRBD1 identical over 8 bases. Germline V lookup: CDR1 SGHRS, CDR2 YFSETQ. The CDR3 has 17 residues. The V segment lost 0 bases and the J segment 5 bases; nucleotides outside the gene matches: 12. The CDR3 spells CASSLVWQGAPMETQYF. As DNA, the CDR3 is TGCGCCAGCAGCTTGGTGTGGCAGGGGGCACCGATGGAGACCCAGTACTTC.

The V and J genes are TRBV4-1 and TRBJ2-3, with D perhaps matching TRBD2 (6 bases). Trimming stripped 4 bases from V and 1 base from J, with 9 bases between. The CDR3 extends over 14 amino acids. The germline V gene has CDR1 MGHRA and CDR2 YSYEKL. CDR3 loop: CASSPGGGTDTQYF. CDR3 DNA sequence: TGCGCCAGCAGCCCCGGGGGAGGCACAGATACGCAGTATTTT.

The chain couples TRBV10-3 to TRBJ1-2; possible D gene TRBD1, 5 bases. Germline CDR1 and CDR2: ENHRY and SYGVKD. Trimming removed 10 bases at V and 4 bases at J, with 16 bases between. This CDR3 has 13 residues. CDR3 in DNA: TGTGCCACCTCCTCGGGGGATGGCTATGGCTACACCTTC. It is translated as CATSSGDGYGYTF.

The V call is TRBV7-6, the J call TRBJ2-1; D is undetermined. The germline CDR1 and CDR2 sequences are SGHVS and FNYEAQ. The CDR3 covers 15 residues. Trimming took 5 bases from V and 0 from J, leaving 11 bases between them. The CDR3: CASSPPESSYNEQFF. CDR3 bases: TGTGCCAGCAGCCCCCCGGAGAGCTCCTACAATGAGCAGTTCTTC.

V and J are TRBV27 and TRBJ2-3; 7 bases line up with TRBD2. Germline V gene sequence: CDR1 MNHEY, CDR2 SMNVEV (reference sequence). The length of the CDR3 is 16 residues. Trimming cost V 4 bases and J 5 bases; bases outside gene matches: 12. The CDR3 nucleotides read TGTGCCAGCAGTTCCCAAATGGAGCGGGGCTTAGATACGCAGTATTTT. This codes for CASSSQMERGLDTQYF.

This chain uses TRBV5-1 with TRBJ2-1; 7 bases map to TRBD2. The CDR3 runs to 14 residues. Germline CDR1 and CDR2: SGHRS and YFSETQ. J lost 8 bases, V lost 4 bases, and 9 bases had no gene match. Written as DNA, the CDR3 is TGCGCCAGCAGCCTGTGGGGGGGATCAGATGAGCAGTTCTTC. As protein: CASSLWGGSDEQFF.

CDR3 DNA: TGTGCCAGCAGCCCAGCGGGGCTCGGTTCACCCCTCCACTTT. It codes for CASSPAGLGSPLHF. The chain links TRBV7-6 to TRBJ1-6; maybe TRBD1 (5 bases). Trimming removed 5 bases at V and 9 bases at J, with 14 bases between. Germline lookup yields CDR1 SGHVS and CDR2 FNYEAQ. The CDR3 loop spans 14 amino acids.